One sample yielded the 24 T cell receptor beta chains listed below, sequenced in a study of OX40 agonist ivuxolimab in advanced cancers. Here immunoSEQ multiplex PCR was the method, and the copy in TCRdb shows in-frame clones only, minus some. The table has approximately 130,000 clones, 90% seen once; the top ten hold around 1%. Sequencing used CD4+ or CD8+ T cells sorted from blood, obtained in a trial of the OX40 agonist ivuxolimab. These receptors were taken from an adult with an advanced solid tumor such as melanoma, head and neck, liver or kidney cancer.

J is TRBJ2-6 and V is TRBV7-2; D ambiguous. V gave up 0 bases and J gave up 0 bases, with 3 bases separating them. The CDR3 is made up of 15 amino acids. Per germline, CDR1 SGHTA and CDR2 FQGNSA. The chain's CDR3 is CASSLALSGANVLTF. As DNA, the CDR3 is TGTGCCAGCAGCTTAGCGCTCTCTGGGGCCAACGTCCTGACTTTC.

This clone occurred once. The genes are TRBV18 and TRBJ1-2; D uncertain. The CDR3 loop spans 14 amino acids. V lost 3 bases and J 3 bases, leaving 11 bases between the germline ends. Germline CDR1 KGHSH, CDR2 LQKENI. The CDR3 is CASSPARPYYGYTF. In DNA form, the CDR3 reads TGTGCCAGCTCACCGGCAAGGCCGTACTATGGCTACACCTTC.

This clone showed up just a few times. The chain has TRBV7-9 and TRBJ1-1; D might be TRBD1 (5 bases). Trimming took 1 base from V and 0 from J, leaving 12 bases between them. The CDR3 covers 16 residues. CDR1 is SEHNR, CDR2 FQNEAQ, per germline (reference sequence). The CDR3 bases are TGTGCCAGCAGCTTAGGGTCGACAGTCATGAACACTGAAGCTTTCTTT. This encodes CASSLGSTVMNTEAFF.

The CDR3 coding sequence is TGTGCCAGCAGTTTATTCCGGGGACAAGCTGGGGCCAACGTCCTGACTTTC. Its translation is CASSLFRGQAGANVLTF. J is TRBJ2-6 and V is TRBV27; a possible D gene is TRBD1 (6 bases). V dropped 1 base and J dropped 2 bases, with 12 bases sitting between them. This CDR3 spans 17 amino acids. Germline assignment: CDR1 MNHEY and CDR2 SMNVEV (reference sequence).

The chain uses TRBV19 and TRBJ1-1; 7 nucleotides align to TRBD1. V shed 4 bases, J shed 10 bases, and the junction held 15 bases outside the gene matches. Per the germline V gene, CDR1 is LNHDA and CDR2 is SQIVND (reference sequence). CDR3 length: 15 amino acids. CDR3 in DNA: TGTGCCAGTAGTACGGGACAGCCTTTGGGGCCGGGAGCTTTCTTT. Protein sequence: CASSTGQPLGPGAFF. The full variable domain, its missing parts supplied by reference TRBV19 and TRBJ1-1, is DGGITQSPKYLFRKEGQNVTLSCEQNLNHDAMYWYRQDPGQGLRLIYYSQIVNDFQKGDIAEGYSVSREKKESFPLTVTSAQKNPTAFYLCASSTGQPLGPGAFFGQGTRLTVV.

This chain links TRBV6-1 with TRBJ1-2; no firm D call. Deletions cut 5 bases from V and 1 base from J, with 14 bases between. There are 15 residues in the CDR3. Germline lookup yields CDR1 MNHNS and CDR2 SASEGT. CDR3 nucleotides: TGTGCCAGCAGTCCCCAAGGCAGGAGTAACTATGGCTACACCTTC. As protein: CASSPQGRSNYGYTF.

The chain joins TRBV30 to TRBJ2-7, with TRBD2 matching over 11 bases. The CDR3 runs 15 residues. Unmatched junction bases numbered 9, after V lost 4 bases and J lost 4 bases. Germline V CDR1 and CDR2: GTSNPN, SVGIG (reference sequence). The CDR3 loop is CAWKLAGVSTYEQYF. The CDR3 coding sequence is TGTGCCTGGAAACTAGCGGGAGTCTCTACGTACGAGCAGTACTTC. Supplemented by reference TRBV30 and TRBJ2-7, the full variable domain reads SQTIHQWPATLVQPVGSPLSLECTVEGTSNPNLYWYRQAAGRGLQLLFYSVGIGQISSEVPQNLSASRPQDRQFILSSKKLLLSDSGFYLCAWKLAGVSTYEQYFGPGTRLTVT.

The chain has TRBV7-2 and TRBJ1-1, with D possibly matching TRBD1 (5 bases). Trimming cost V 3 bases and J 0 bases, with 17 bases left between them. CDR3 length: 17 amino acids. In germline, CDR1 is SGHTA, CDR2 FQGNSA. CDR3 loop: CASSLFRLQGMNTEAFF. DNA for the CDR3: TGTGCCAGCAGCTTGTTTCGCTTGCAGGGAATGAACACTGAAGCTTTCTTT. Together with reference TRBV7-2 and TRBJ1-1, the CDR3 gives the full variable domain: GAGVSQSPSNKVTEKGKDVELRCDPISGHTALYWYRQSLGQGLEFLIYFQGNSAPDKSGLPSDRFSAERTGGSVSTLTIQRTQQEDSAVYLCASSLFRLQGMNTEAFFGQGTRLTVV.

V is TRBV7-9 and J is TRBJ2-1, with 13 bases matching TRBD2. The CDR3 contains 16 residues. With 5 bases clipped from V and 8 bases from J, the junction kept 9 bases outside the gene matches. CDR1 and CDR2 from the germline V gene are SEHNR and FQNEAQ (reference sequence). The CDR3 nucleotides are TGTGCCAGCAGCCGACTAGCGGGAGGACCCGCAGATGAGCAGTTCTTC. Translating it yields CASSRLAGGPADEQFF.

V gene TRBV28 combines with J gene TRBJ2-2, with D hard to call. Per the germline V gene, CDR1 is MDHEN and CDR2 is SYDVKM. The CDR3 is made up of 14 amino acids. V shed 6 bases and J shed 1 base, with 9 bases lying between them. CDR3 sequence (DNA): TGTGCCAGCAGCTATGGTAGGAACACCGGGGAGCTGTTTTTT. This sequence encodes CASSYGRNTGELFF.

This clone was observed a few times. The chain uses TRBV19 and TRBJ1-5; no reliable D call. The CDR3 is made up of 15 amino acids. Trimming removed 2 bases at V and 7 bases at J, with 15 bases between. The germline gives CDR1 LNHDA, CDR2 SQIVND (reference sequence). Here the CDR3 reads CASSIPGTSGQPQHF. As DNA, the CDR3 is TGTGCCAGTAGTATACCGGGTACATCAGGACAGCCCCAGCATTTT.

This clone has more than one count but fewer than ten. The DNA for the CDR3 is TGTGCCAGCAGCTTAGCGATGTGGGAGCAGTACTTC. Translating gives CASSLAMWEQYF. V and J are TRBV7-9 and TRBJ2-7, with D unclear. V was trimmed by 0 bases and J by 7 bases, leaving 7 bases between them. This CDR3 is 12 amino acids long. Per the germline V gene, CDR1 is SEHNR and CDR2 is FQNEAQ (reference sequence).

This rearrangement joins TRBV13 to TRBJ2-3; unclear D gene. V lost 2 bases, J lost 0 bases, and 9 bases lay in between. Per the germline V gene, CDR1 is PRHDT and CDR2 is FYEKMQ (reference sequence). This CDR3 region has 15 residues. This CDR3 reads CASSLKGFSTDTQYF. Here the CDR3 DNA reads TGTGCCAGCAGCTTAAAGGGATTTAGCACAGATACGCAGTATTTT.

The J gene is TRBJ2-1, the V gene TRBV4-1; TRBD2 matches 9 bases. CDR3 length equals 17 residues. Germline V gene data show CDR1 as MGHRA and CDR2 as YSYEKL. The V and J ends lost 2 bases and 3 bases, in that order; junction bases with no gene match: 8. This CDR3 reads CASSQLVLAGIYNEQFF. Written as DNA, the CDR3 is TGCGCCAGCAGCCAACTTGTACTAGCGGGTATCTACAATGAGCAGTTCTTC.

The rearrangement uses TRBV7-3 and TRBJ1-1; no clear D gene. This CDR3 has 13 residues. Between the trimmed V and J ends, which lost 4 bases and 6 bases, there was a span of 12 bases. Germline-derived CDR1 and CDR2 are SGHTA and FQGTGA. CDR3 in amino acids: CASSYGPAAEAFF. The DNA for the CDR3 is TGTGCCAGCAGCTACGGGCCGGCGGCTGAAGCTTTCTTT.

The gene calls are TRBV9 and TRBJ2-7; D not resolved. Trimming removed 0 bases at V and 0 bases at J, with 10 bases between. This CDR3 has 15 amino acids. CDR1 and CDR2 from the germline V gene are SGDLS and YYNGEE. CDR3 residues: CASSVGQVNSYEQYF. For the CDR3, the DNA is TGTGCCAGCAGCGTAGGCCAGGTCAACTCCTACGAGCAGTACTTC.

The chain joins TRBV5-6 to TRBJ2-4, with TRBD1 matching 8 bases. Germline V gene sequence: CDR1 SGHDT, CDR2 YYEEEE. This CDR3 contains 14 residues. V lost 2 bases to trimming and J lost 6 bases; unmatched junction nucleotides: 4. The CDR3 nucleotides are TGTGCCAGCAGCTTAGGACAGGGCGGAAACATTCAGTACTTC. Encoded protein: CASSLGQGGNIQYF.

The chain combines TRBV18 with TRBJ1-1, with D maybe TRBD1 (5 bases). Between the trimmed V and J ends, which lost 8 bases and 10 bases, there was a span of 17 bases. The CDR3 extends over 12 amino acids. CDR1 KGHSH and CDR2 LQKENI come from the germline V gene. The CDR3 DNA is TGTGCCAGCCTTCACGACTGGGGCAGAGCTTTCTTT. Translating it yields CASLHDWGRAFF.

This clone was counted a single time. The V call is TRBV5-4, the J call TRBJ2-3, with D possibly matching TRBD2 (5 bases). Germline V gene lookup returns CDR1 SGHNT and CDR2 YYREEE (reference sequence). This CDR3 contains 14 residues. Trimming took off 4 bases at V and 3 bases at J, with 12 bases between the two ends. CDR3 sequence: CASSVRAGTDTQYF. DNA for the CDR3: TGTGCCAGCAGCGTGCGGGCCGGGACAGATACGCAGTATTTT.

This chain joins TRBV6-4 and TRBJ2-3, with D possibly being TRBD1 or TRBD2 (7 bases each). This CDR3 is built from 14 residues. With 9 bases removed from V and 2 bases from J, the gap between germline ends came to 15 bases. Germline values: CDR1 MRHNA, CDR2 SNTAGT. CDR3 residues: CASGGGQPTDTQYF. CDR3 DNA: TGTGCCAGTGGCGGGGGACAGCCCACAGATACGCAGTATTTT.

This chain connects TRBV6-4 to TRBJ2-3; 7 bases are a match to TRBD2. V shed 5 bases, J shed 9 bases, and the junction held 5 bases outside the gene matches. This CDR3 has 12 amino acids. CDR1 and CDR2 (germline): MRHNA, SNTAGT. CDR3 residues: CASSRDYGTQYF. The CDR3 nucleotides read TGTGCCAGCAGTCGGGACTACGGGACGCAGTATTTT.

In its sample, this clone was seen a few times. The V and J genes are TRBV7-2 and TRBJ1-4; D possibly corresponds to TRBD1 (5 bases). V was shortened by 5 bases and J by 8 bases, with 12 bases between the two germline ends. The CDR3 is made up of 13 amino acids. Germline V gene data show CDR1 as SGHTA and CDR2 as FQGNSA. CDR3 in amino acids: CASSPRGSEKLFF. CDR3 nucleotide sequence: TGTGCCAGCAGCCCACGGGGCTCGGAAAAACTGTTTTTT.

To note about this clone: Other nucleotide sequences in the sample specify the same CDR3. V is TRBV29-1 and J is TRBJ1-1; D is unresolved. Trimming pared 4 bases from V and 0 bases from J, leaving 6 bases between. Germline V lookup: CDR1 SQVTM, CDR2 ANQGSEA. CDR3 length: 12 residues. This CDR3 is CSVAGLNTEAFF. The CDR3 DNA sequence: TGCAGCGTTGCGGGATTGAACACTGAAGCTTTCTTT.

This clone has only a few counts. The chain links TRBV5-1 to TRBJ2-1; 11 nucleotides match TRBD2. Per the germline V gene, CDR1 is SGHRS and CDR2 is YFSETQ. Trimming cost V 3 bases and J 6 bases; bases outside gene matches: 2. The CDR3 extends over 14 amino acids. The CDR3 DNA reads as TGCGCCAGCAGCTCTCTAGCGGGAGGCAATGAGCAGTTCTTC. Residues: CASSSLAGGNEQFF.